One sample yielded the 22 T cell receptor beta chains listed below, sequenced in a study of read filtering for tumor transcriptome and immune sequencing. The library was built from about 400 ng RNA with molecular barcoded adaptors for alpha/delta and beta/gamma chains. TCRdb reprocessed the reads with MiXCR, giving one entry per CDR3 protein. This sample carries 43,000 or so distinct CDR3 sequences, approximately 12% of them seen once, and the ten largest clones take 14% to 15%. The sequencing sample was made of a population of CD138-negative cells sorted from bone marrow. All receptors derive from a donor at least 40 years old with multiple myeloma.

This clonotype has ten or more counts. The CDR3 here is CAISDRDIGNTEAFF. The CDR3, as DNA: TGTGCCATCAGTGACAGGGATATCGGGAACACTGAAGCTTTCTTT. The V and J genes are TRBV10-3 and TRBJ1-1; D might be TRBD1 (5 bases). Germline V gives CDR1 ENHRY, CDR2 SYGVKD. Trimming cost V 3 bases and J 1 base, with 12 bases left between them. The CDR3 consists of 15 residues.

Comments on this clonotype: A much larger clone lies one base from this, so it may be a read error. This chain connects TRBV19 to TRBJ2-2, with 11 nucleotides matching TRBD2. The CDR3 spans 19 residues. The junction had 20 bases not matched to a gene; V was cut back by 7 bases and J by 7 bases. Germline V CDR1 and CDR2: LNHDA, SQIVND (reference sequence). CDR3 DNA sequence: TGTGCCAGTACAAGACGGCCGGCTAGCGGGAGGTTGTACAGCGGGGAGCTGTTTTTT. Translated: CASTRRPASGRLYSGELFF.

Ten or more counts support this clonotype. This sequence may be a read error, since a much larger clone differs from it by one base. The chain employs TRBV18 and TRBJ1-1; D gene uncertain. This CDR3 contains 14 residues. CDR1 KGHSH and CDR2 LQKENI come from the germline V gene. The CDR3 spells CACSPQQKLTEAFF. Written as DNA, the CDR3 is TGTGCCTGCTCACCTCAACAGAAGCTCACTGAAGCTTTCTTT.

Ten or more counts support this clonotype. The chain has TRBV5-1 and TRBJ2-1; TRBD1 matches at 9 bases. V gave up 4 bases and J gave up 8 bases; unmatched junction bases: 10. This CDR3 comprises 15 residues. In germline, CDR1 is SGHRS, CDR2 YFSETQ. Here the CDR3 DNA reads TGCGCCAGCAGCGGGACAGGGTTTTCGGCGGATGAGCAGTTCTTC. It encodes CASSGTGFSADEQFF.

A word on this clonotype: The junction and the germline gene differ at one end; a read error may be behind it. This chain uses TRBV15 with TRBJ1-3; D gene unclear. The CDR3 spans 14 residues. In germline, CDR1 is LNHNV, CDR2 YYDKDF (reference sequence). The DNA for the CDR3 is TGTACCACCAGCGAACTCGCCGATGGAAACACCATATATTTT. Encoded protein: CTTSELADGNTIYF. Supplemented by reference TRBV15 and TRBJ1-3, the full variable domain reads DAMVIQNPRYQVTQFGKPVTLSCSQTLNHNVMYWYQQKSSQAPKLLFHYYDKDFNNEADTPDNFQSRRPNTSFCFLDIRSPGLGDTAMYLCTTSELADGNTIYFGEGSWLTVV.

This clonotype was found many times. The V call is TRBV7-8, the J call TRBJ1-1; D is uncertain. Germline V gene sequence: CDR1 SGHVS, CDR2 FQNEAQ. V dropped 3 bases and J dropped 3 bases, with 17 bases sitting between them. The CDR3 extends over 16 amino acids. CDR3 nucleotide sequence: TGTGCCAGCAGCTTCGAACGGGCGCTTAGGTACACTGAAGCTTTCTTT. It encodes CASSFERALRYTEAFF.

At least ten counts were recorded for this clonotype. The chain uses TRBV6-2 or TRBV6-3 and TRBJ2-1; D uncertain. The CDR3 extends over 15 amino acids. Germline-derived CDR1 and CDR2 are MNHEY and SVGEGT. Trimming stripped 4 bases from V and 7 bases from J, with 17 bases between. The CDR3 DNA follows: TGTGCCAGCAGTTTCCCCTGGCGTAGCCGTAATGAGCAGTTCTTC. This encodes CASSFPWRSRNEQFF.

Ten or more counts support this clonotype. V and J are TRBV2 and TRBJ1-2; TRBD1 matches 8 bases. Trimming at V came to 0 bases and at J to 7 bases, leaving 7 bases not matched to a gene. From germline, CDR1 is SNHLY and CDR2 FYNNEI. CDR3 length: 15 amino acids. CDR3 sequence: CASSEALDRVVGYTF. The CDR3 nucleotides are TGTGCCAGCAGTGAAGCGCTGGACAGGGTGGTTGGCTACACCTTC.

This clonotype was found many times. Being one base from a much bigger clone, this may be a read error. The V and J genes are TRBV7-8 and TRBJ2-1; 8 bases match TRBD2. From germline, CDR1 is SGHVS and CDR2 FQNEAQ. CDR3 length equals 15 residues. The CDR3, as DNA: TGTGCCAGCACCCTTAGCGGGATCACCTACAATGGGCAGTTCTTC. It codes for CASTLSGITYNGQFF.

In this sample, this clonotype turned up many times. This rearrangement joins TRBV19 to TRBJ1-5, with TRBD1 matching 8 bases. Germline V gene lookup returns CDR1 LNHDA and CDR2 SQIVND (reference sequence). V gave up 3 bases and J gave up 4 bases; unmatched junction bases: 5. The CDR3 consists of 15 residues. The chain's CDR3 is CASSIKQGGNQPQHF. The DNA for the CDR3 is TGTGCCAGTAGTATCAAACAGGGGGGTAATCAGCCCCAGCATTTT.

This clonotype has ten or more counts. The chain links TRBV5-1 to TRBJ2-5, with D possibly matching TRBD1 (5 bases). Germline CDR1 reads SGHRS; CDR2 reads YFSETQ. CDR3 length: 12 residues. The ends were cut back, 4 bases at V and 5 bases at J, with 9 bases in the middle. The CDR3 here is CASSLPGETQYF. The CDR3 bases are TGCGCCAGCAGCCTGCCAGGGGAGACCCAGTACTTC.

This clonotype turned up a few times. The chain is built from TRBV19 and TRBJ1-5; perhaps TRBD1 as D (6 bases). Looked up from germline, CDR1 is LNHDA and CDR2 is SQIVND (reference sequence). The length of the CDR3 is 17 residues. Trimming removed 1 base at V and 6 bases at J, with 19 bases between. The DNA for the CDR3 is TGTGCCAGTAGTATAGGATTTAGGGGGGCACCGGGTCAGCCCCAGCATTTT. Protein: CASSIGFRGAPGQPQHF.

As concerns this clonotype: Sequence at one end of the junction differs from germline and may be a read error. The rearrangement joins TRBV3-1 to TRBJ2-3, with D unresolved. The CDR3 sequence is 15 residues long. Germline V gives CDR1 LGHDT, CDR2 YNNKEL (reference sequence). The CDR3 reads CVSSRAILPTDTQYF. CDR3 nucleotides: TGTGTCAGCAGTCGCGCTATCCTACCCACAGATACGCAGTATTTC.

With regard to this clonotype: One base separates it from a far larger clone, so it is likely a read error. The V gene is TRBV6-5, the J gene TRBJ2-1; 8 bases match TRBD2. This CDR3 is built from 16 residues. Germline V gene sequence: CDR1 MNHEY, CDR2 SVGAGI. DNA for the CDR3: TGTGCCAGCAGTTATACGGGAGGGACACCCTACGATGAGCAGTTCTTC. Its protein product is CASSYTGGTPYDEQFF.

This clonotype was recorded at least ten times. V usage is TRBV6-5 and J usage is TRBJ2-7; possible D gene TRBD1, 6 bases. Germline CDR1 and CDR2: MNHEY and SVGAGI. V was cut by 6 bases and J by 0 bases, with 9 bases left in between. CDR3 length equals 13 residues. In DNA, the CDR3 is TGTGCCAGCAGGCCGGACAGCTCCTACGAGCAGTACTTC. Translation gives CASRPDSSYEQYF.

This clonotype was detected ten times or more. The rearrangement links TRBV29-1 to TRBJ2-1, with 11 bases that match TRBD1. J gave up 4 bases and V 7 bases, and 12 bases lay outside the gene matches. Per germline, CDR1 SQVTM and CDR2 ANQGSEA. This CDR3 spans 16 amino acids. The CDR3 DNA reads TGCAGCGCCAAATCCGGACAGGGGGCCTATTACAATGAGCAGTTCTTC. Amino acids: CSAKSGQGAYYNEQFF.

This clonotype was recorded at least ten times. The chain carries TRBV28 and TRBJ1-5; D might be TRBD1 (5 bases). CDR1 is MDHEN, CDR2 SYDVKM, per germline. Between the trimmed V and J ends, which lost 4 bases and 6 bases, there was a span of 13 bases. The CDR3 loop spans 14 amino acids. The CDR3 DNA reads as TGTGCCAGCAGTTCTGGGGGGAGAACTCAGCCCCAGCATTTT. This translates into CASSSGGRTQPQHF.

This CDR3 reads CSAGGVGSNGGETQYF. CDR3 bases: TGCAGCGCTGGAGGGGTCGGCAGTAACGGCGGGGAGACCCAGTACTTC. The chain is built from TRBV29-1 and TRBJ2-5, with D perhaps TRBD2 (6 bases). This CDR3 is 16 amino acids long. V was clipped by 7 bases and J by 5 bases, with 26 bases between them. Germline CDR1 and CDR2: SQVTM and ANQGSEA.

The genes are TRBV7-2 and TRBJ2-1; D uncertain. Between the trimmed V and J ends, which lost 0 bases and 12 bases, there was a span of 15 bases. The length of the CDR3 is 14 residues. Looked up from germline, CDR1 is SGHTA and CDR2 is FQGNSA. This chain's CDR3 is CASSLAEGIGGQFF. Here the CDR3 DNA reads TGTGCCAGCAGCTTAGCGGAAGGAATCGGCGGGCAGTTCTTC. Full variable domain (remainder filled in from reference TRBV7-2 and TRBJ2-1): GAGVSQSPSNKVTEKGKDVELRCDPISGHTALYWYRQSLGQGLEFLIYFQGNSAPDKSGLPSDRFSAERTGGSVSTLTIQRTQQEDSAVYLCASSLAEGIGGQFFGPGTRLTVL.

This clonotype was detected a few times. The chain uses TRBV6-6 and TRBJ2-7, with 9 bases that match TRBD2. This CDR3 comprises 14 residues. Looked up from germline, CDR1 is MNHNY and CDR2 is SVGAGI (reference sequence). V shed 6 bases, J shed 6 bases, and the junction held 9 bases outside the gene matches. CDR3 nucleotide sequence: TGTGCCAGCAGGTCCGGGACTAGCTCGCGCGAGCAGTACTTC. This encodes CASRSGTSSREQYF.

This clonotype was recorded at least ten times. This chain connects TRBV29-1 to TRBJ2-3; 10 bases map to TRBD2. This CDR3 comprises 14 residues. Per germline, CDR1 SQVTM and CDR2 ANQGSEA. Trimming cost V 7 bases and J 5 bases; bases outside gene matches: 9. CDR3 sequence reads: CSAGPSGSVDTQYF. CDR3 sequence (DNA): TGCAGCGCTGGTCCTAGCGGGAGTGTAGATACGCAGTATTTT.

This clonotype was detected ten times or more. This sequence joins TRBV30 and TRBJ2-7, with D possibly matching TRBD1 (5 bases). V lost 4 bases, J lost 9 bases, and 22 bases lay in between. Germline-derived CDR1 and CDR2 are GTSNPN and SVGIG (reference sequence). There are 14 residues in the CDR3. Here the CDR3 reads CAWTDRRTTKGQYF. The CDR3 DNA follows: TGTGCCTGGACCGATCGCCGGACAACTAAGGGGCAGTACTTC.